The 10 T cell receptor beta chains below all came from one sample that was sequenced in a study of Graves' ophthalmopathy and Graves' hyperthyroidism. As the template, RNA transcripts were used to amplify TCR beta CDR3 regions. The first round was an RT-PCR with HTBI primers, and the second round was a multiplex PCR. TCRdb analysed the multiplex PCR reads with MiXCR anew, one entry per CDR3 protein. In the table there are a few hundred thousand distinct CDR3 sequences, just over 15% of which are singletons. Sequenced: peripheral blood. These receptors all stem from a woman aged 18-29 years with stable Graves' hyperthyroidism.

This clonotype was picked up many times. The chain combines TRBV6-1 with TRBJ1-1, with TRBD1 matching over 7 bases. The CDR3 covers 13 residues. CDR1 is MNHNS and CDR2 is SASEGT in the germline V gene. Losses at the gene ends were 8 bases for V and 2 bases for J; bases not matched to a gene: 5. The DNA for the CDR3 is TGTGCCAGCCTCGACAGGGCAAACACTGAAGCTTTCTTT. Protein: CASLDRANTEAFF.

This clonotype turned up a few times. The genes are TRBV28 and TRBJ2-7; TRBD1 or TRBD2 may be the D gene (6 bases each). With 3 bases removed from V and 0 bases from J, the gap between germline ends came to 27 bases. This CDR3 has 20 amino acids. Germline CDR1 and CDR2: MDHEN and SYDVKM. CDR3 sequence (DNA): TGTGCCAGCAGTTTTTATTGGGGGGCCCCCGTCTTTCAGAACTCCTACGAGCAGTACTTC. Translating it yields CASSFYWGAPVFQNSYEQYF. The entire variable domain, with the rest obtained from reference TRBV28 and TRBJ2-7, is as follows: DVKVTQSSRYLVKRTGEKVFLECVQDMDHENMFWYRQDPGLGLRLIYFSYDVKMKEKGDIPEGYSVSREKKERFSLILESASTNQTSMYLCASSFYWGAPVFQNSYEQYFGPGTRLTVT.

At least ten counts were recorded for this clonotype. The J gene is TRBJ2-5, the V gene TRBV7-2; D not certain. Trimming cost V 0 bases and J 5 bases, with 10 bases left between them. CDR1 and CDR2 from the germline V gene are SGHTA and FQGNSA. The CDR3 is made up of 14 amino acids. CDR3 in DNA: TGTGCCAGCAGCTTAGCAATGGCTGGGGAGACCCAGTACTTC. This encodes CASSLAMAGETQYF.

This clonotype has at least ten counts. The gene calls are TRBV5-1 and TRBJ2-7; D could derive from TRBD1 or TRBD2 (5 bases each). CDR3 length equals 13 residues. V was clipped by 1 base and J by 5 bases, with 10 bases between them. Germline V gene lookup returns CDR1 SGHRS and CDR2 YFSETQ. The CDR3 is CASSLQRGHEQYF. Here the CDR3 DNA reads TGCGCCAGCAGCTTGCAACGGGGACACGAGCAGTACTTC.

This clonotype was picked up many times. A read error may produce the germline difference seen at one junction end. J is TRBJ1-1 and V is TRBV28; D is undetermined. CDR3 length: 13 amino acids. Germline V CDR1 and CDR2: MDHEN, SYDVKM. The CDR3 loop reads CASKTGLPPEAFF. CDR3 bases: TGTGCCAGCAAGACCGGCCTACCCCCTGAGGCTTTCTTT.

The sample holds many counts of this clonotype. This sequence joins TRBV12-3 or TRBV12-4 and TRBJ2-5; D is possibly TRBD1 (6 bases). CDR3 length: 14 amino acids. Trimming removed 6 bases at V and 5 bases at J, with 16 bases between. The CDR3 bases are TGTGCCAGCAGCCTCACAGGGCCGGGGGAGACCCAGTACTTC. Protein sequence: CASSLTGPGETQYF.

The table lists this clonotype with a few counts. The genes are TRBV5-6 and TRBJ1-2; 10 bases fit TRBD1. Germline CDR1 SGHDT, CDR2 YYEEEE. Trimming removed 4 bases from V and 7 bases from J; junction bases left unmatched: 13. The length of the CDR3 is 16 residues. The CDR3 spells CASSPRPGQGSFGYTF. CDR3 sequence (DNA): TGTGCCAGCAGCCCAAGACCGGGACAGGGGAGTTTTGGCTACACCTTC.

There are many counts of this clonotype. The gene calls are TRBV13 and TRBJ2-7; TRBD2 agrees at 7 bases. Losses at the gene ends were 3 bases for V and 4 bases for J; bases not matched to a gene: 3. CDR1 PRHDT and CDR2 FYEKMQ come from the germline V gene (reference sequence). The CDR3 runs 13 residues. The CDR3 here is CASSFWGGYEQYF. The CDR3 coding sequence is TGTGCCAGCAGCTTTTGGGGGGGATACGAGCAGTACTTC.

The chain recombines TRBV30 with TRBJ1-1; D perhaps matches TRBD1 (5 bases). Deletions cut 0 bases from V and 10 bases from J, with 9 bases between. CDR1 and CDR2 from the germline V gene are GTSNPN and SVGIG (reference sequence). The length of the CDR3 is 11 residues. CDR3 residues: CAWSVEGTAFF. The CDR3 coding sequence is TGTGCCTGGAGTGTAGAGGGGACAGCTTTCTTT.

This chain connects TRBV2 to TRBJ2-7, with 9 bases that match TRBD1. CDR1 is SNHLY and CDR2 is FYNNEI in the germline V gene. The length of the CDR3 is 13 residues. The ends lost 10 bases at V and 4 bases at J; junction bases unmatched: 8. In DNA form, the CDR3 reads TGTGCCACCAAGACAGGGGGAGGTTACGAGCAGTACTTC. This translates into CATKTGGGYEQYF.